This TCR beta chain was recorded in a study of control samples from healthy donors and cancer patients. The V and J ends lost 3 bases and 5 bases respectively, with 7 bases between them. Germline CDR1 is LNHDA and CDR2 is SQIVND (reference sequence). CDR3 length: 13 residues. Sequencing used immunoSEQ multiplex PCR; TCRdb keeps in-frame clones, though not all of them. This table has about 79,000 clones, 93% appearing once. Sequenced sample: PBMCs. This rearrangement joins TRBV19 to TRBJ1-4; D is undetermined. This TCR was sampled from a woman in her forties with lung cancer. CDR3 residues: CASSISGNEKLFF. CDR3 bases: TGTGCCAGTAGTATCTCGGGGAATGAAAAACTGTTTTTT.